These T cell receptor beta chains were read from a single sample in a study of quantifying T cell responses using KT2 cells. TCRdb analysed the UMI-ligation and nested PCR reads with MiXCR anew, one entry per CDR3 protein. There are around 44,000 distinct CDR3 sequences in the sample; about a sixth occur only once, and 40% to 55% lies in the top ten. The specimen was PBMCs spiked with cells of the T cell clone KT2. These receptors were obtained from a human donor. Each CDR3 is given without its conserved first and last residue. The order of the fields is CDR3 protein, V gene.

ASSLIGGGAYPQYNSPLH TRBV12-3/TRBV12-4
ASSQGRAVNRVGELF TRBV4-1
ASSLALGTETQY TRBV7-2
AWSGGGVQPQH TRBV30
SALAGAWAYEQY TRBV20-1
SANSGGDSNEQF TRBV20-1
ASSSLQVATDTQY TRBV5-5
ASSPTETGYEQY TRBV18
ASSRMTWQPYGYT TRBV7-9
APSGGARETQY TRBV10-1
ASSRGQASYEQY TRBV3-1
ASSSPVGSTETQY TRBV6-6
SVLRRNQRTSGNNEQF TRBV29-1
SASVGSGEQY TRBV20-1
SAREQETSGGGRDTQY TRBV20-1
ASSFAGVSTGELF TRBV12-3/TRBV12-4
AWSVRVGAPSSYEQY TRBV30